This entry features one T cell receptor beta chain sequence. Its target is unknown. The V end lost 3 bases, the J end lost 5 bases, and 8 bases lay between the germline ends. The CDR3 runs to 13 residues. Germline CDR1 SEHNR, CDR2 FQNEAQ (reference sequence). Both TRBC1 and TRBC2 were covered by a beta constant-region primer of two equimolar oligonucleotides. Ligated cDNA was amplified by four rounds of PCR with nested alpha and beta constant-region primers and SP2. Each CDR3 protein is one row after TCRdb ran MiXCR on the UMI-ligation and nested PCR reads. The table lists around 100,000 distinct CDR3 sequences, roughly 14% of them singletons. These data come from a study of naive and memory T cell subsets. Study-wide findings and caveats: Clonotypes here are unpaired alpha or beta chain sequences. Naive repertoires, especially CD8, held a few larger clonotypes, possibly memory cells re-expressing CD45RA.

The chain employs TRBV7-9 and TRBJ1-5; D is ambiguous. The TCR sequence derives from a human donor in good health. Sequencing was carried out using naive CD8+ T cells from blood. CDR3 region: CASSFSPDQPQHF. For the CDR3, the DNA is TGTGCCAGCAGCTTCTCCCCGGATCAGCCCCAGCATTTT. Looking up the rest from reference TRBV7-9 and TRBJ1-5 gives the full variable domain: DTGVSQNPRHKITKRGQNVTFRCDPISEHNRLYWYRQTLGQGPEFLTYFQNEAQLEKSRLLSDRFSAERPKGSFSTLEIQRTEQGDSAMYLCASSFSPDQPQHFGDGTRLSIL.